These 21 T cell receptor beta chains came from one sample sequenced in a study of technical replicates of blood from several donors. Libraries were prepared by immunoSEQ multiplex PCR; TCRdb keeps only in-frame clonotypes and omits some of them. The data contain around 53,000 clones, about 90% of them singletons. The specimen sequenced was PBMCs. Every receptor here comes from a human donor in good health. Some clones in this sample may be carry-over from other donors' samples.

The gene calls are TRBV6-5 and TRBJ2-7, with 9 bases that match TRBD1. The CDR3 is 15 amino acids. Germline trimming cut 2 bases from V and 3 bases from J; bases unmatched to any gene: 5. Germline CDR1 is MNHEY and CDR2 is SVGAGI. DNA of the CDR3: TGTGCCAGCAGTTACACACGGACAGGGGTCTACGAGCAGTACTTC. This codes for CASSYTRTGVYEQYF.

The chain is built from TRBV12-5 and TRBJ2-2, with 7 bases matching TRBD2. The CDR3 covers 13 residues. Germline values: CDR1 LGHNT, CDR2 FRNRAP. J lost 7 bases, V lost 6 bases, and 5 bases had no gene match. CDR3 DNA sequence: TGTGCTAGTGGGCCCGGGGAGGGCGGGGAGCTGTTTTTT. Protein product: CASGPGEGGELFF. Full variable domain (remainder filled in from reference TRBV12-5 and TRBJ2-2): DARVTQTPRHKVTEMGQEVTMRCQPILGHNTVFWYRQTMMQGLELLAYFRNRAPLDDSGMPKDRFSAEMPDATLATLKIQPSEPRDSAVYFCASGPGEGGELFFGEGSRLTVL.

The chain employs TRBV4-2 and TRBJ2-2, with TRBD2 matching over 7 bases. The CDR3 runs to 14 residues. V lost 1 base and J lost 10; bases outside the gene matches: 6. Germline V CDR1 and CDR2: LGHNA, YNFKEQ. DNA for the CDR3: TGTGCCAGCAGCCAAGGGCTAGCGGCAGTGGAGCTGTTTTTT. Protein: CASSQGLAAVELFF.

In its sample, this clone was seen a few times. J is TRBJ1-3 and V is TRBV4-2; possible D gene TRBD1, 6 bases. CDR3 length: 17 residues. Trimming left V 4 bases short and J 4 bases short, with 20 bases between. Germline V gene data show CDR1 as LGHNA and CDR2 as YNFKEQ. This chain's CDR3 is CASSLDLIQGDGNTIYF. The CDR3 DNA reads as TGTGCCAGCAGCCTCGACCTGATACAGGGAGACGGAAACACCATATATTTT.

This chain joins TRBV5-1 and TRBJ2-2, with TRBD1 matching over 10 bases. The germline V gene has CDR1 SGHRS and CDR2 YFSETQ. The J segment lost 3 bases and the V segment lost 4 bases, leaving 9 bases of the junction unmatched. The CDR3 has 17 residues. The CDR3 is CASSGGQGELYTGELFF. The CDR3 DNA reads as TGCGCCAGCAGCGGCGGACAGGGGGAACTTTACACCGGGGAGCTGTTTTTT.

The chain employs TRBV29-1 and TRBJ2-1; 7 bases fit TRBD1. Germline CDR1 reads SQVTM; CDR2 reads ANQGSEA. V shed 7 bases, J shed 7 bases, and the junction held 1 base outside the gene matches. There are 10 residues in the CDR3. DNA for the CDR3: TGCAGCGCAGGGGGAAATGAGCAGTTCTTC. Translated: CSAGGNEQFF.

The chain recombines TRBV2 with TRBJ2-2, with D perhaps matching TRBD2 (5 bases). In germline, CDR1 is SNHLY, CDR2 FYNNEI. V was cut by 11 bases and J by 0 bases, with 10 bases left in between. This CDR3 region has 13 residues. CDR3 in DNA: TGTGCCCCCGGGGTCCCGAACACCGGGGAGCTGTTTTTT. Amino acids: CAPGVPNTGELFF. The full variable domain, in which reference TRBV2 and TRBJ2-2 provide the parts outside the CDR3, is EPEVTQTPSHQVTQMGQEVILRCVPISNHLYFYWYRQILGQKVEFLVSFYNNEISEKSEIFDDQFSVERPDGSNFTLKIRSTKLEDSAMYFCAPGVPNTGELFFGEGSRLTVL.

The J gene is TRBJ2-3, the V gene TRBV7-9, with D possibly matching TRBD2 (5 bases). CDR3 length: 15 amino acids. Trimming cost V 5 bases and J 0 bases, with 12 bases left between them. Germline V gene data show CDR1 as SEHNR and CDR2 as FQNEAQ (reference sequence). CDR3 amino acids: CASSPSGYSTDTQYF. The CDR3 DNA sequence: TGTGCCAGCAGCCCCAGCGGATATAGCACAGATACGCAGTATTTT.

The J gene is TRBJ1-1, the V gene TRBV5-1; 7 bases are a match to TRBD1. Germline V gene sequence: CDR1 SGHRS, CDR2 YFSETQ. The CDR3 runs to 14 residues. J lost 3 bases, V lost 5 bases, and 7 bases had no gene match. CDR3 in amino acids: CASRPNRGDTEAFF. The CDR3 coding sequence is TGCGCCAGCAGACCGAACAGGGGAGACACTGAAGCTTTCTTT. The whole variable domain, filled in from reference TRBV5-1 and TRBJ1-1, reads KAGVTQTPRYLIKTRGQQVTLSCSPISGHRSVSWYQQTPGQGLQFLFEYFSETQRNKGNFPGRFSGRQFSNSRSEMNVSTLELGDSALYLCASRPNRGDTEAFFGQGTRLTVV.

V and J are TRBV18 and TRBJ1-6; D not resolved. The germline gives CDR1 KGHSH, CDR2 LQKENI. V was trimmed by 3 bases and J by 3 bases, leaving 9 bases between them. CDR3 length: 15 residues. For the CDR3, the DNA is TGTGCCAGCTCACCGGAGTTGGTCTATAATTCACCCCTCCACTTT. It yields the protein CASSPELVYNSPLHF.

V gene TRBV4-3 combines with J gene TRBJ2-5; TRBD1 matches at 9 bases. With 0 bases clipped from V and 6 bases from J, the junction kept 8 bases outside the gene matches. Germline lookup yields CDR1 LGHNA and CDR2 YSLEER. This CDR3 region has 16 residues. In DNA, the CDR3 is TGCGCCAGCAGCCAAGAGGCGGGACAGGGAGGGCAGACCCAGTACTTC. Translation: CASSQEAGQGGQTQYF.

This chain joins TRBV10-3 and TRBJ2-5, with D perhaps matching TRBD2 (6 bases). The CDR3 contains 18 residues. The V end was cut by 0 bases, the J end by 2 bases, with 19 bases between. Germline CDR1 is ENHRY and CDR2 is SYGVKD. The CDR3 protein is CAISESSSGLARQETQYF. CDR3 in DNA: TGTGCCATCAGTGAGTCGAGCAGCGGGCTAGCGCGTCAAGAGACCCAGTACTTC.

The chain links TRBV4-2 to TRBJ1-5; unclear D gene. Looked up from germline, CDR1 is LGHNA and CDR2 is YNFKEQ. The V end was cut by 4 bases, the J end by 0 bases, with 22 bases between. This CDR3 is 19 amino acids long. The chain's CDR3 is CASSPGGVRAGYSNQPQHF. The CDR3 DNA sequence: TGTGCCAGCAGCCCGGGAGGCGTTAGGGCCGGTTATAGCAATCAGCCCCAGCATTTT.

The chain joins TRBV5-1 to TRBJ1-1; perhaps TRBD1 as D (6 bases). Per the germline V gene, CDR1 is SGHRS and CDR2 is YFSETQ. Trimming left V 0 bases short and J 5 bases short, with 23 bases between. The CDR3 loop spans 18 amino acids. The CDR3 DNA follows: TGCGCCAGCAGCTTGGCCTGGGGGCAAGGGGTGGGTGGAACTGAAGCTTTCTTT. It specifies CASSLAWGQGVGGTEAFF.

The V and J genes are TRBV9 and TRBJ2-7, with TRBD2 matching 9 bases. The junction had 3 bases not matched to a gene; V was cut back by 1 base and J by 4 bases. The CDR3 is 14 amino acids. Per the germline V gene, CDR1 is SGDLS and CDR2 is YYNGEE. CDR3 residues: CASSVTAGGYEQYF. The CDR3 DNA is TGTGCCAGCAGCGTAACAGCGGGAGGATACGAGCAGTACTTC.

The chain uses TRBV9 and TRBJ2-3, with 9 bases that match TRBD2. The germline V gene has CDR1 SGDLS and CDR2 YYNGEE. The CDR3 totals 16 residues. V lost 4 bases and J lost 6; bases outside the gene matches: 12. The CDR3 spells CASSPLGVAGVDTQYF. CDR3 coding DNA: TGTGCCAGCAGCCCCCTGGGGGTAGCGGGGGTGGATACGCAGTATTTT.

The chain uses TRBV4-1 and TRBJ2-3, with a weak D call TRBD1 (5 bases). Germline assignment: CDR1 MGHRA and CDR2 YSYEKL. Trimming removed 0 bases from V and 0 bases from J, with 13 bases in between. CDR3 length equals 17 residues. The CDR3 is CASSQDGAAASTDTQYF. The CDR3 coding sequence is TGCGCCAGCAGCCAAGATGGGGCGGCCGCTAGCACAGATACGCAGTATTTT.

The chain's CDR3 is CASSPQVIREETQYF. The CDR3 region has the DNA TGTGCCAGCTCACCACAAGTAATCAGGGAAGAGACCCAGTACTTC. The V gene is TRBV18, the J gene TRBJ2-5; the D gene is possibly TRBD1 (5 bases). Germline V CDR1 and CDR2: KGHSH, LQKENI. The CDR3 sequence is 15 residues long. V was clipped by 1 base and J by 3 bases, with 12 bases between them.

The rearrangement uses TRBV4-1 and TRBJ2-3; the match to TRBD2 covers 8 bases. After removal of 4 bases from V and 1 base from J, the junction contained 7 bases not matched to a gene. CDR1 and CDR2 from the germline V gene are MGHRA and YSYEKL. The CDR3 is made up of 16 amino acids. The CDR3 coding sequence is TGCGCCAGCAGCCGATCGGGGGGGCCGGGCACAGATACGCAGTATTTT. Protein sequence: CASSRSGGPGTDTQYF.

The chain is built from TRBV7-2 and TRBJ1-1; D unclear. The CDR3 contains 12 residues. V was clipped by 4 bases and J by 8 bases, with 11 bases between them. In germline, CDR1 is SGHTA, CDR2 FQGNSA. As DNA, the CDR3 is TGTGCCAGCAGCTCGTGGACTGCCGAAGCTTTCTTT. Protein: CASSSWTAEAFF.

This sequence joins TRBV27 and TRBJ2-1; 9 bases line up with TRBD2. Germline CDR1 reads MNHEY; CDR2 reads SMNVEV (reference sequence). The CDR3 totals 17 residues. The trim removed 7 bases at V and 2 bases at J, leaving 12 bases unmatched. The CDR3 loop is CASKVRIAGATYNEQFF. In DNA, the CDR3 is TGTGCCAGCAAGGTCAGGATAGCGGGAGCCACCTACAATGAGCAGTTCTTC.